This T cell receptor (beta chain) was observed in a study of T cell repertoires in ileal Crohn's disease. Germline CDR1 SGHRS, CDR2 YFSETQ. CDR3 length equals 14 residues. V dropped 2 bases and J dropped 4 bases, with 12 bases sitting between them. Here immunoSEQ multiplex PCR was the method, and the copy in TCRdb shows in-frame clones only, minus some. The table lists roughly 4,900 clones, roughly 80% of them singletons. Time point specified: neoterminal ileum biopsy at postoperative endoscopy, about 6 months after surgery. The V gene is TRBV5-1, the J gene TRBJ1-1, with D perhaps matching TRBD1 (5 bases). This clonotype originated in an adult with Crohn's disease. Sequencing was carried out using ileal tissue. CDR3 region: CASSLAGGGTEAFF. DNA of the CDR3: TGCGCCAGCAGCTTAGCTGGGGGGGGCACTGAAGCTTTCTTT.